This note documents a single T cell receptor (beta chain) sequence. The data are from a study of blood T cell repertoires in COVID-19. For the study at large: Samples of COVID-19 (acute and convalescent) were obtained from the United States, Italy and Spain.

In the authors' methods: Amplification of reference gene primers was used by the study to estimate nucleated cell counts. Sequencing used immunoSEQ multiplex PCR; TCRdb keeps in-frame clones, though not all of them. Clone size and V and J calls were adopted from that table, with D and trimming inferred from the DNA. This sample yields around 150,000 clones, of which 85% to 90% are seen a single time; 6.5% to 8.5% belongs to the top ten. The germline V and J ends were trimmed by 0 bases and 7 bases, with 10 bases remaining between them. Per the germline V gene, CDR1 is LGHDT and CDR2 is YNNKEL (reference sequence). CDR3 length: 14 residues. Everyone who took part was roughly 18 to 89 years old, and they came from 24 US areas. Resolution of symptoms, clearance, or two negative PCRs was present in recovered Cohort 3 donors.

Sequenced sample: PBMCs or T cells enriched from blood (not recorded which). This sequence joins TRBV3-1 (or the pseudogene TRBV3-2) and TRBJ1-5; D is ambiguous. The receptor's source is a woman aged 45 to 65 who had recovered from COVID-19. The chain's CDR3 is CASSQEGRQQPQHF. The CDR3 DNA reads TGTGCCAGCAGCCAAGAGGGCAGGCAACAGCCCCAGCATTTT.